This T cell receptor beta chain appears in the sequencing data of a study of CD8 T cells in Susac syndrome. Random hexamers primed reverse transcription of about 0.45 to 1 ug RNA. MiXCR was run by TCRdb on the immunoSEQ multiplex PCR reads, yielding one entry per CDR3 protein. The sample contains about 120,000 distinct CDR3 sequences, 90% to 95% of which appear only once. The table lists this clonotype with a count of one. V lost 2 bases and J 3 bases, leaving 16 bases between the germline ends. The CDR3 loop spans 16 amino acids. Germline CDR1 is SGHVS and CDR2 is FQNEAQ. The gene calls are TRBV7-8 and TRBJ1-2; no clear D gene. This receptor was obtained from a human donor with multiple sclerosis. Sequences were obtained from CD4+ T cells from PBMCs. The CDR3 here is CASSLTLWEAHYGYTF. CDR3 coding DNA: TGTGCCAGCAGCTTAACCCTGTGGGAAGCCCACTATGGCTACACCTTC.